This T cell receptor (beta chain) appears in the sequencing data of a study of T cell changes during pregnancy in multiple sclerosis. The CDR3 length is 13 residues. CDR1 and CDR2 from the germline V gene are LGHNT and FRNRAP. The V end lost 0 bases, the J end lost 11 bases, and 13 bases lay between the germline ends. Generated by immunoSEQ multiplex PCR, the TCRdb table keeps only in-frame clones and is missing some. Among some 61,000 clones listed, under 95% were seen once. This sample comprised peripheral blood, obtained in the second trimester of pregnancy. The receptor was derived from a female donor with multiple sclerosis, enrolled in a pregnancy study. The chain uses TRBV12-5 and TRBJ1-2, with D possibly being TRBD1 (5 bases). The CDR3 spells CASGLVGLLGYTF. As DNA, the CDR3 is TGTGCTAGTGGTTTGGTGGGGCTACTTGGGTACACCTTC.